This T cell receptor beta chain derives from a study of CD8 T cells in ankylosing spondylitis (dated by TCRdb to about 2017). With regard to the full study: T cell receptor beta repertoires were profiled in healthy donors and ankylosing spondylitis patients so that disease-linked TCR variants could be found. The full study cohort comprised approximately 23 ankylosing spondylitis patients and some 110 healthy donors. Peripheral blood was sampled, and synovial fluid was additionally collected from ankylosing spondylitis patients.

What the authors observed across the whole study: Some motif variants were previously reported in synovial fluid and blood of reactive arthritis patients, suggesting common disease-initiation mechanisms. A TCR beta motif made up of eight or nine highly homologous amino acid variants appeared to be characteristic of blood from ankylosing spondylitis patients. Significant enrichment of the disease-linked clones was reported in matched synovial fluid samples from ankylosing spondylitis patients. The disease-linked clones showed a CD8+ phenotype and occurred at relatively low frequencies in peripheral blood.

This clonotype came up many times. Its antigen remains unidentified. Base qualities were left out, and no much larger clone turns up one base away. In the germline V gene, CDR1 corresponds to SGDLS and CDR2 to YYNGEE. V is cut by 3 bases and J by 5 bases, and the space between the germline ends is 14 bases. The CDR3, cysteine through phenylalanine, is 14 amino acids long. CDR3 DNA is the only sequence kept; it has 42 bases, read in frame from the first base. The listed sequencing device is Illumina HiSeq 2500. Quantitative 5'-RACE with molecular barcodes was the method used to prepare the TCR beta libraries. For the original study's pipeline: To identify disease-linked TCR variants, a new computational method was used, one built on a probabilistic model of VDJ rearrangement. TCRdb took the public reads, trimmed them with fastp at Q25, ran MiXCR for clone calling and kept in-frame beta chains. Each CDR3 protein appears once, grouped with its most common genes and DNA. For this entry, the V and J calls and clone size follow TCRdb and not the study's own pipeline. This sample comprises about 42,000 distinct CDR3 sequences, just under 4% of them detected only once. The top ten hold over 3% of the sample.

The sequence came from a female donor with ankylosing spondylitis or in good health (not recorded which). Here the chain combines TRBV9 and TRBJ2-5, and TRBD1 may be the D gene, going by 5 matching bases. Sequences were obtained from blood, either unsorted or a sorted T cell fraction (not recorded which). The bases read TGTGCCAGCAGCGCGACAGTGACCGGGGAGACCCAGTACTTC. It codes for CASSATVTGETQYF. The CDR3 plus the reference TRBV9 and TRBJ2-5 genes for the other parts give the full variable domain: DSGVTQTPKHLITATGQRVTLRCSPRSGDLSVYWYQQSLDQGLQFLIQYYNGEERAKGNILERFSAQQFPDLHSELNLSSLELGDSALYFCASSATVTGETQYFGPGTRLLVL.